A selection of T cell receptor beta chains follows, all from one sample in a study of T cells in localized non-small cell lung cancer. The assay was immunoSEQ multiplex PCR, and TCRdb's table has in-frame clones only and misses some. The table shows approximately 16,000 clones, with about 85% occurring only once. The material was peripheral blood, obtained before any cancer treatment. These receptors all stem from a woman aged 35 to 70 with stage I lung adenocarcinoma. CDR3s include the opening cysteine and the closing phenylalanine or tryptophan. A D gene is named only where the DNA matches it firmly. Size values are once, few and many counts, or a class for expanded clones, and some rows have none.

d_gene: -
abundance: -
v_gene: TRBV18
j_gene: TRBJ1-2
len: 15
CDR3nt: TGTGCCAGCTCACCCTCCCGGGACTTTAACTATGGCTACACCTTC
CDR3aa: CASSPSRDFNYGYTF

d_gene: -
abundance: few
v_gene: TRBV28
j_gene: TRBJ1-3
len: 16
CDR3nt: TGTGCCAGCAGTTGGAACAGACTCTATCCTGGAAACACCATATATTTT
CDR3aa: CASSWNRLYPGNTIYF

d_gene: -
abundance: -
v_gene: TRBV4-3
j_gene: TRBJ2-7
len: 15
CDR3nt: TGCGCCAGCAGCCAAGATTTGGACAGTTATTACGAGCAGTACTTC
CDR3aa: CASSQDLDSYYEQYF

d_gene: TRBD1
abundance: -
v_gene: TRBV4-1
j_gene: TRBJ2-5
len: 14
CDR3nt: TGCGCCAGCAGCCGGGGACAGGGAGGGGAGACCCAGTACTTC
CDR3aa: CASSRGQGGETQYF

d_gene: -
abundance: -
v_gene: TRBV7-2
j_gene: TRBJ1-2
len: 13
CDR3nt: TGTGCCAGCACTGAACAGAGCCCCTATGGCTACACCTTC
CDR3aa: CASTEQSPYGYTF

d_gene: -
abundance: -
v_gene: TRBV27
j_gene: TRBJ2-3
len: 16
CDR3nt: TGTGCCAGCAGTTTATCGATCGTCGGTCGCACAGATACGCAGTATTTT
CDR3aa: CASSLSIVGRTDTQYF

d_gene: -
abundance: -
v_gene: TRBV28
j_gene: TRBJ1-1
len: 16
CDR3nt: TGTGCCAGCAGTTTACAGAAAGTTTGGGGGAACACTGAAGCTTTCTTT
CDR3aa: CASSLQKVWGNTEAFF

d_gene: TRBD2
abundance: -
v_gene: TRBV27
j_gene: TRBJ2-2
len: 16
CDR3nt: TGTGCCAGCAATCGAAAAGGCGGGGGTCGAACCGGGGAGCTGTTTTTT
CDR3aa: CASNRKGGGRTGELFF

d_gene: -
abundance: -
v_gene: TRBV2
j_gene: TRBJ2-3
len: 18
CDR3nt: TGTGCCAGCAGTGGCCCCCTATACAGGTTCGATAGCACAGATACGCAGTATTTT
CDR3aa: CASSGPLYRFDSTDTQYF

d_gene: -
abundance: -
v_gene: TRBV6-5
j_gene: TRBJ2-7
len: 15
CDR3nt: TGTGCCAGCAAAAAGGAAAGAGGGGCGAATTACGAGCAGTACTTC
CDR3aa: CASKKERGANYEQYF

d_gene: -
abundance: -
v_gene: TRBV7-9
j_gene: TRBJ2-1
len: 16
CDR3nt: TGTGCCAGCAGCTCTATATGGCAGGGTAGCCTCAGTGAGCAGTTCTTC
CDR3aa: CASSSIWQGSLSEQFF

d_gene: -
abundance: -
v_gene: TRBV27
j_gene: TRBJ2-5
len: 15
CDR3nt: TGTGCCAGCAGCCATGCCGGGACCACACAAGAGACCCAGTACTTC
CDR3aa: CASSHAGTTQETQYF

d_gene: TRBD1
abundance: -
v_gene: TRBV7-8
j_gene: TRBJ1-2
len: 21
CDR3nt: TGTGCCAGCAGCTTAGAGTCCATTGCCGGGACAGGGGGCGCGGGGGGATATGGCTACACCTTC
CDR3aa: CASSLESIAGTGGAGGYGYTF

d_gene: -
abundance: -
v_gene: TRBV7-2
j_gene: TRBJ2-5
len: 15
CDR3nt: TGTGCCAGCAGCTTCCGCACTAGCCTCCCGGAGACCCAGTACTTC
CDR3aa: CASSFRTSLPETQYF

d_gene: -
abundance: -
v_gene: TRBV20-1
j_gene: TRBJ1-1
len: 11
CDR3nt: TGCAGTGCTGGCCAGAACACTGAAGCTTTCTTT
CDR3aa: CSAGQNTEAFF

d_gene: TRBD1
abundance: -
v_gene: TRBV5-8
j_gene: TRBJ1-2
len: 15
CDR3nt: TGTGCCAGCAGCTTGGGGTCCGGGACAGGCTTTGGCTACACCTTC
CDR3aa: CASSLGSGTGFGYTF

d_gene: TRBD2
abundance: -
v_gene: TRBV27
j_gene: TRBJ2-1
len: 16
CDR3nt: TGTGCCAGCAGTTTCCGTCGGACTAGCGGCTACAATGAGCAGTTCTTC
CDR3aa: CASSFRRTSGYNEQFF

d_gene: TRBD1
abundance: -
v_gene: TRBV5-1
j_gene: TRBJ1-1
len: 14
CDR3nt: TGCGCCAGCACCATTTTGGACAGGGACACTGAAGCTTTCTTT
CDR3aa: CASTILDRDTEAFF

d_gene: -
abundance: -
v_gene: TRBV5-8
j_gene: TRBJ2-1
len: 14
CDR3nt: TGTGCCAGCAGCTTGTTTTTACTGAACAATGAGCAGTTCTTC
CDR3aa: CASSLFLLNNEQFF

d_gene: -
abundance: -
v_gene: TRBV11-3
j_gene: TRBJ2-3
len: 12
CDR3nt: TGTGCCAGCAGTGATTCGGCAGATACGCAGTATTTT
CDR3aa: CASSDSADTQYF

d_gene: -
abundance: -
v_gene: TRBV5-6
j_gene: TRBJ2-7
len: 17
CDR3nt: TGTGCCAGCAGCTTTTTAGTAGTGCGGAACCTCTCCTACGAGCAGTACTTC
CDR3aa: CASSFLVVRNLSYEQYF

d_gene: -
abundance: few
v_gene: TRBV9
j_gene: TRBJ2-5
len: 13
CDR3nt: TGTGCCAGCAGCGTGAGACCGTTAGAGACCCAGTACTTC
CDR3aa: CASSVRPLETQYF

d_gene: -
abundance: -
v_gene: TRBV15
j_gene: TRBJ1-5
len: 12
CDR3nt: TGTGCCACCAGCAGAGATAACCAGCCCCAGCATTTT
CDR3aa: CATSRDNQPQHF

d_gene: -
abundance: -
v_gene: TRBV7-2
j_gene: TRBJ2-7
len: 12
CDR3nt: TGTGCCAGCAGCTTAGATGTCAACGAGCAGTACTTC
CDR3aa: CASSLDVNEQYF

d_gene: TRBD2
abundance: -
v_gene: TRBV5-6
j_gene: TRBJ2-1
len: 15
CDR3nt: TGTGCCAGCAGTTCAGCGGGGTGGGCCTACAATGAGCAGTTCTTC
CDR3aa: CASSSAGWAYNEQFF

d_gene: -
abundance: -
v_gene: TRBV9
j_gene: TRBJ2-5
len: 13
CDR3nt: TGTGCCAGCAGCGTCGGGCGGGGTGAGACCCAGTACTTC
CDR3aa: CASSVGRGETQYF

d_gene: -
abundance: -
v_gene: TRBV27
j_gene: TRBJ2-2
len: 15
CDR3nt: TGTGCCAGCAGCCAAGACAGGTCGAACACCGGGGAGCTGTTTTTT
CDR3aa: CASSQDRSNTGELFF

d_gene: TRBD2
abundance: -
v_gene: TRBV4-2
j_gene: TRBJ2-7
len: 15
CDR3nt: TGTGCCAGCAGCCAGCAGCCGGGACTAGCAAATGAGCAGTACTTC
CDR3aa: CASSQQPGLANEQYF

d_gene: -
abundance: -
v_gene: TRBV5-1
j_gene: TRBJ1-1
len: 13
CDR3nt: TGCGCCAGCAGCCATGGACAGAACACTGAAGCTTTCTTT
CDR3aa: CASSHGQNTEAFF

d_gene: -
abundance: -
v_gene: TRBV4-2
j_gene: TRBJ2-2
len: 14
CDR3nt: TGTGCCAGCAGCCAAGGCGCCGTCGCCGGGGAGCTGTTTTTT
CDR3aa: CASSQGAVAGELFF

d_gene: TRBD2
abundance: -
v_gene: TRBV7-2
j_gene: TRBJ2-3
len: 13
CDR3nt: TGTGCCAGCACCGGACTAGCGGGGGATACGCAGTATTTT
CDR3aa: CASTGLAGDTQYF

d_gene: -
abundance: -
v_gene: TRBV4-3
j_gene: TRBJ2-5
len: 13
CDR3nt: TGCGCCAGCAGCCAAGACAGACGGGAGACCCAGTACTTC
CDR3aa: CASSQDRRETQYF

d_gene: TRBD2
abundance: -
v_gene: TRBV7-6
j_gene: TRBJ2-3
len: 18
CDR3nt: TGTGCCAGCAAAAAATCTGGGAGGGCAGGGTGGAACACAGATACGCAGTATTTT
CDR3aa: CASKKSGRAGWNTDTQYF

d_gene: -
abundance: -
v_gene: TRBV7-2
j_gene: TRBJ2-3
len: 13
CDR3nt: TGTGCCAGCAGCTTAGGGATCACAGATACGCAGTATTTT
CDR3aa: CASSLGITDTQYF

d_gene: TRBD1
abundance: -
v_gene: TRBV5-1
j_gene: TRBJ1-1
len: 14
CDR3nt: TGCGCCAGCAGCTCCGGACAGGGTGGAACTGAAGCTTTCTTT
CDR3aa: CASSSGQGGTEAFF

d_gene: -
abundance: -
v_gene: TRBV28
j_gene: TRBJ2-7
len: 11
CDR3nt: TGTGCCAGCAGTACCTCCGACGAGCAGTACTTC
CDR3aa: CASSTSDEQYF

d_gene: -
abundance: -
v_gene: TRBV9
j_gene: TRBJ2-3
len: 12
CDR3nt: TGTGCCAGCAGCCCGGGGTCAGATACGCAGTATTTT
CDR3aa: CASSPGSDTQYF

d_gene: -
abundance: -
v_gene: TRBV28
j_gene: TRBJ1-2
len: 12
CDR3nt: TGTGCCAGCATAGGGGGTTCCTATGGCTACACCTTC
CDR3aa: CASIGGSYGYTF

d_gene: -
abundance: -
v_gene: TRBV2
j_gene: TRBJ1-2
len: 15
CDR3nt: TGTGCCAGCAGTGAATCGTCCAGGTTAAACTATGGCTACACCTTC
CDR3aa: CASSESSRLNYGYTF

d_gene: -
abundance: once
v_gene: TRBV11-2
j_gene: TRBJ2-1
len: 15
CDR3nt: TGTGCCAGCAGCTTAGACACCAGCTCCTACAATGAGCAGTTCTTC
CDR3aa: CASSLDTSSYNEQFF

d_gene: -
abundance: -
v_gene: TRBV5-1
j_gene: TRBJ1-1
len: 15
CDR3nt: TGCGCCAGCAGCTTATCCCCTGTAGTAGGAACTGAAGCTTTCTTT
CDR3aa: CASSLSPVVGTEAFF

d_gene: -
abundance: -
v_gene: TRBV5-8
j_gene: TRBJ1-1
len: 13
CDR3nt: TGTGCCAGCAGCCTGACAGGGAACACTGAAGCTTTCTTT
CDR3aa: CASSLTGNTEAFF

d_gene: TRBD1
abundance: -
v_gene: TRBV6-1
j_gene: TRBJ2-2
len: 15
CDR3nt: TGTGCCAGCAGTGAACAGGGGGCGAACACCGGGGAGCTGTTTTTT
CDR3aa: CASSEQGANTGELFF

d_gene: -
abundance: -
v_gene: TRBV7-9
j_gene: TRBJ2-7
len: 13
CDR3nt: TGTGCCAGCAGCCCTAAGGACTCCTACGAGCAGTACTTC
CDR3aa: CASSPKDSYEQYF

d_gene: -
abundance: -
v_gene: TRBV4-2
j_gene: TRBJ1-6
len: 18
CDR3nt: TGTGCCAGCAGCCAACCCCAGGGTGCTCTAGACCTGAATTCACCCCTCCACTTT
CDR3aa: CASSQPQGALDLNSPLHF

d_gene: TRBD2
abundance: -
v_gene: TRBV11-2
j_gene: TRBJ2-7
len: 16
CDR3nt: TGTGCCAGCAGCCGTGCGGGGACTAGCGGCAACTACGAGCAGTACTTC
CDR3aa: CASSRAGTSGNYEQYF

d_gene: -
abundance: few
v_gene: TRBV4-2
j_gene: TRBJ1-5
len: 15
CDR3nt: TGTGCCAGCAGCCAAGAAGGTAATAGCAATCAGCCCCAGCATTTT
CDR3aa: CASSQEGNSNQPQHF